The text below deals with one T cell receptor (beta chain). No antigen is known for it. These data are taken from a study of regulatory T cells in long-lasting Graves disease. The time point: newly diagnosed GD, antithyroid drugs for less than 3 months. The TCR library was made from RNA that had been extracted from PBMCs in TRIzol. Study-level points and caveats: Because few samples were included, accuracy may have been lower.

CDR3 regions were amplified by Arm-PCR using iRepertoire HTBI primers to build TCR beta libraries. TCRdb reprocessed the multiplex PCR reads via MiXCR and lists one record per CDR3 protein. The sample has around 500,000 distinct CDR3 sequences, about 16% seen once. In addition, the sample was reused for a study of T cells in Graves' hyperthyroidism and ophthalmopathy.

The specimen comprised peripheral blood mononuclear cells (PBMCs), sampled at new diagnosis, from a patient treated with antithyroid drugs. This clonotype was obtained from a woman between 40 and 65 years old with Graves disease.

In DNA form, the CDR3 reads TGCAGTGCTAGAGATCCCACAGGGTACTCTGGAAACACCATATATTTT. It is translated as CSARDPTGYSGNTIYF. V is TRBV20-1 and J is TRBJ1-3; D perhaps matches TRBD1 (6 bases). CDR3 length: 16 amino acids. Germline V lookup: CDR1 DFQATT, CDR2 SNEGSKA (reference sequence). The V gene lost 0 bases and the J gene lost 0 bases, with 12 bases spanning the gap.